The clone carrying this T cell receptor (beta chain) showed up just a few times. Antigen: not known. This entry is derived from a study of early T cells in non-severe SARS-CoV-2 infection. Study-level background: The study sequenced bulk RNA from unsorted whole blood, with chains unpaired.

CDR1 and CDR2 from the germline V gene are KGHDR and SFDVKD. V shed 4 bases and J 15 bases; nucleotides not matched to a gene: 4. CDR3 length: 12 residues. Researchers attached unique molecular identifiers to individual cDNA molecules. From the 5' RACE reads, TCRdb called clonotypes with MiXCR, one entry per CDR3 protein. The sample has 80,000 or so distinct CDR3 sequences, 5% to 6.5% seen once; the top ten hold roughly 7.8%. Findings and caveats of the study: Missing private and CD4 specificities, VDJdb matching favored anti-spike CD8 responses.

Specimen: whole blood. J is TRBJ2-1 and V is TRBV24-1; TRBD1 agrees at 11 bases. The sequence was obtained from an adult who was a healthcare worker with PCR-confirmed SARS-CoV-2 infection or an uninfected control (not recorded which). The DNA of the CDR3 is TGTGCCACCAGTGACATGGACAGGGGGCCGTTCTTC. This encodes CATSDMDRGPFF.